This T cell receptor beta chain comes out of a study of blood T cell repertoires in COVID-19. Across the study: Samples came from the United States, Italy and Spain, spanning acute and convalescent COVID-19. PBMCs, B-cell-depleted T cells, or T cells were the source of the cDNA or gDNA that made up the material.

Cohorts were determined from participant-reported clinical history. Per the original methods: Cell counts per sample came from amplifying reference gene primers. TCRdb keeps only in-frame clones here, not all; method: immunoSEQ multiplex PCR. V and J calls and clone size come straight from that table; D and trimming were deduced from the DNA. The data show 120,000 to 150,000 clones, 87% seen once. The CDR3 extends over 11 amino acids. Germline V lookup: CDR1 MNHEY, CDR2 SVGAGI. The V and J ends lost 2 bases and 6 bases respectively, with 2 bases between them. This sequence was found in a middle-aged woman who had been exposed to COVID-19. Material for sequencing was PBMCs or T cells enriched from blood (not recorded which). This sequence joins TRBV6-5 and TRBJ2-1; the D is unclear. This CDR3 is CASSYLNEQFF. CDR3 nucleotide sequence: TGTGCCAGCAGTTACCTCAATGAGCAGTTCTTC.